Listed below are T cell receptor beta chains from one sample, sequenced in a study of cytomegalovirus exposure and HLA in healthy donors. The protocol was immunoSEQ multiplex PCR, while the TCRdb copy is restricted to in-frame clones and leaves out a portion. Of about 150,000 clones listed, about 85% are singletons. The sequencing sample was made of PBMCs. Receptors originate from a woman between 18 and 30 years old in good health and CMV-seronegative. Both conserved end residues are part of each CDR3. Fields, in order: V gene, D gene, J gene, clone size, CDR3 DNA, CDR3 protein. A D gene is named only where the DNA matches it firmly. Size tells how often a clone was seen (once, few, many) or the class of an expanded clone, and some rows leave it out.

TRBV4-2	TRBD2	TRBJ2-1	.	TGTGCCAGCAGCCAACCCAGCGGGGGGGCTAAAAACAATGAGCAGTTCTTC	CASSQPSGGAKNNEQFF
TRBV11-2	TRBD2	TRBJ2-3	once	TGTGCCAGCAGCTTATTTCTAGCGGGATCCAGAGATACGCAGTATTTT	CASSLFLAGSRDTQYF
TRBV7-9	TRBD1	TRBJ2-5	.	TGTTCCAGCAGCATAAGGGACAGAGAATTGGGAGAGACCCAGTACTTC	CSSSIRDRELGETQYF
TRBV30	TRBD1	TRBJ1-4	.	TGTGCCTGTGGGACAGGGACTCACAATGAAAAACTGTTTTTT	CACGTGTHNEKLFF
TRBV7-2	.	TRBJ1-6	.	TGTGCCAGCAGTCAACGGGGGGGTGACTATAATTCACCCCTCCACTTT	CASSQRGGDYNSPLHF
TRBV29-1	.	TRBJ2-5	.	TGCAGCGAGAATCTGCGCGGGTGGACGGCCCGGGTAACCCAGTACTTC	CSENLRGWTARVTQYF
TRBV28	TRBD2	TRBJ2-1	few	TGTGCCAGCAGTTCCAGACTAGCGGGAAGCAATGAGCAGTTCTTC	CASSSRLAGSNEQFF
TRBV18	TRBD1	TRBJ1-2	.	TGTGCCAGCTCACCACAGGGGGCGCAGGCTAACTATGGCTACACCTTC	CASSPQGAQANYGYTF
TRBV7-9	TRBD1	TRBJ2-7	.	TGTGCCAGCATCCTAGGGGGCACAGACGAGCAGTACTTC	CASILGGTDEQYF
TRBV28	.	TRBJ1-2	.	TGTGCCAGCAGTTTCCCAAAGAGGGAGGGGGACTATGGCTACACCTTC	CASSFPKREGDYGYTF
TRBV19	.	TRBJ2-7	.	TGTGCCAGTAGACCCGGGATAAACTCCTACGAGCAGTACTTC	CASRPGINSYEQYF
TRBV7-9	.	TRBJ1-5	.	TGTTCCAGCAGCTCAACAACCCCCGACAATCAGCCCCAGCATTTT	CSSSSTTPDNQPQHF
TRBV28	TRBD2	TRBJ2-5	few	TGTGCCAGCAGTTCCGCCGGGGTAGCGGGAGGGTTGGAGACCCAGTACTTC	CASSSAGVAGGLETQYF
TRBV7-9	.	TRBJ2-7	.	TGTGCCAGCAGCTTAGGTGACAGGCGAACTACCTACGAGCAGTACTTC	CASSLGDRRTTYEQYF
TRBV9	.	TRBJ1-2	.	TGTGCCAGCAGCGTAGTAGATGAGCATGGCTACACCTTC	CASSVVDEHGYTF
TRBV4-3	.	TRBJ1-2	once	TGCGCCAGCAGCCAAGATCTTGGAGGGTTGGTTCATGGCTACACCTTC	CASSQDLGGLVHGYTF
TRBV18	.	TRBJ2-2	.	TGTGCCAGCTCACCGGGCCAGAACACCGGGGAGCTGTTTTTT	CASSPGQNTGELFF
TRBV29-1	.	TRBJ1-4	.	TGCAGCGGGTGGGCAGGGATAGGTGAAAAACTGTTTTTT	CSGWAGIGEKLFF
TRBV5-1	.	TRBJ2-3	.	TGCGCCAGCAGCTTTTTAGTTGACACAGATACGCAGTATTTT	CASSFLVDTDTQYF
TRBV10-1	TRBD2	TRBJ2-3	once	TGCGCCAGCAGTGAGCCTAGCGGGAGGTCTACCGATACGCAGTATTTT	CASSEPSGRSTDTQYF
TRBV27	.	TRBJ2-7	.	TGTGCCAGCAGACGTACAGGGACCCACGAGCAGTACTTC	CASRRTGTHEQYF
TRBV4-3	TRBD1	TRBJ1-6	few	TGCGCCAGCAGCTTCGAGCTGACAGGGGGCAGATATTCACCCCTCCACTTT	CASSFELTGGRYSPLHF
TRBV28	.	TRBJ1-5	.	TGTGCCAGCACGGAGACAGGTTCTTATCAGCCCCAGCATTTT	CASTETGSYQPQHF
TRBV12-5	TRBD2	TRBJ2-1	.	TGTGCTAGTGGTTTGGACCCTAGCGGGAGACGAGACAATGAGCAGTTCTTC	CASGLDPSGRRDNEQFF
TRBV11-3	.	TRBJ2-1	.	TGTGCCAGCAGCTTTACCCCCCAGGGAGAGCAGTTCTTC	CASSFTPQGEQFF
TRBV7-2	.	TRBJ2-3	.	TGTGCCAGCAGCTTAGAGGCAGGGGCAGATACGCAGTATTTT	CASSLEAGADTQYF
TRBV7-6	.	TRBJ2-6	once	TGTGCCAGCAGCTTAGCCCCAGATCGCCTAGGCGATCCTGGGGCCAACGTCCTGACTTTC	CASSLAPDRLGDPGANVLTF
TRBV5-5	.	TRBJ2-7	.	TGTGCCAGCAGCTTCGGGTCTGTCGGGACACTATCCTACGAGCAGTACTTC	CASSFGSVGTLSYEQYF
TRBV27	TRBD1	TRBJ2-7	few	TGTGCCAGCAGTGAGACAGGGGGCCCCTACGAGCAGTACTTC	CASSETGGPYEQYF
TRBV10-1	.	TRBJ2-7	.	TGCGCCAGCAAGGCAGGGAACCCGCACGAGCAGTACTTC	CASKAGNPHEQYF
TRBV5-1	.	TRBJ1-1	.	TGCGCCAGCAGTTCGATACAGGGCTGGTTTGGGGACACGGAAGCTTTCTTT	CASSSIQGWFGDTEAFF
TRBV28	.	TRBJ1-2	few	TGTGCCAGCAGTTATCGCCAGCGGAGCTATGGCTACACCTTC	CASSYRQRSYGYTF
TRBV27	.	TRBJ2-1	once	TGTGCCAGCACCTCCGGGAGCAAGCTCGAGGTCTTC	CASTSGSKLEVF
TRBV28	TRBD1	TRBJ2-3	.	TGTGCCAGCAGTTGGGACAGGGGCACAGATACGCAGTATTTT	CASSWDRGTDTQYF
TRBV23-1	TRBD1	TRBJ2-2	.	TGCGCCAGCAGCCTGACTTGGGACAGGGGTGCCGGGGAGCTGTTTTTT	CASSLTWDRGAGELFF
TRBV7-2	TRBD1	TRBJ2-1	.	TGTGCCAGCGGCCAGGGCGGGACAGGGGGCAATGAGCAGTTCTTC	CASGQGGTGGNEQFF
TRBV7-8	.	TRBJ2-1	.	TGTGCCAGCAGCCCCATAGTCGTCTCTAGTGAGCAGTTCTTC	CASSPIVVSSEQFF
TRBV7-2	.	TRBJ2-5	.	TGTGCCAGCAGTCCTCGAGTTGACAAGGAGACCCAGTACTTC	CASSPRVDKETQYF
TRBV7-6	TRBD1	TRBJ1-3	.	TGTGCCAGCAGCTTAGTTACGGGGACAGGGAAATTAGGGCCTGGAAACACCATATATTTT	CASSLVTGTGKLGPGNTIYF
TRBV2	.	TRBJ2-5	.	TGTGCCAGCAGTGGGGGCCTCCGTGAGACCCAGTACTTC	CASSGGLRETQYF
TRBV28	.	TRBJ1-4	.	TGTGCCAGCAGTTTAGGCGGATTTAATGAAAAACTGTTTTTT	CASSLGGFNEKLFF
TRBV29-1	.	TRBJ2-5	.	TGCAGCGTTGAGACGCCAGGGGAACAAGAGACCCAGTACTTC	CSVETPGEQETQYF
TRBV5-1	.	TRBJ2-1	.	TGCGCCAGCAGCTTGGCGGCGGGGGCCCCTGGTGAGCAGTTCTTC	CASSLAAGAPGEQFF
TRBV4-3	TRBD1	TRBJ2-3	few	TGCGCCAGCAGCCAAGCTAACAGGGGGACAGATACGCAGTATTTT	CASSQANRGTDTQYF
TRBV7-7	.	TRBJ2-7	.	TGTGCTAGCAGCTTAGTCCTAGGTGGCCGACTCTCCTACGAGCAGTACTTC	CASSLVLGGRLSYEQYF
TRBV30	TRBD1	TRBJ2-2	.	TGTGCCGGCAGACAGGGTTTCGAACGGGGAACCGGGGAGCTGTTTTTT	CAGRQGFERGTGELFF
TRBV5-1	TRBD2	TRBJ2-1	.	TGCGTAAGCACTAGCGGGTACTACAATGAGCAGTTCTTC	CVSTSGYYNEQFF
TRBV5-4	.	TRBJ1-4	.	TGTGCCAGCAGCTTGATTGGACTGAATGAAAAACTGTTTTTT	CASSLIGLNEKLFF
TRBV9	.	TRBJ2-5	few	TGTGCCAGCAGCGTAGGCGGCAGCTCGTACCAAGAGACCCAGTACTTC	CASSVGGSSYQETQYF
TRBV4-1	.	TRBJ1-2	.	TGCGCCAGCAGCCAGGGAGACGGCTTCTATGGCTACACCTTC	CASSQGDGFYGYTF
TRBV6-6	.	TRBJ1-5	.	TGTGCCAGCAGTATAGGGGCCACCAATCAGCCCCAGCATTTT	CASSIGATNQPQHF
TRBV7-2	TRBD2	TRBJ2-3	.	TGTGCCAGCAGCGCTCTAGCGGGGACGCAGTATTTT	CASSALAGTQYF
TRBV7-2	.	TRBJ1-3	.	TGTGCCAGCAGCTTCCAGGGTAGGACTGGAAACACCATATATTTT	CASSFQGRTGNTIYF